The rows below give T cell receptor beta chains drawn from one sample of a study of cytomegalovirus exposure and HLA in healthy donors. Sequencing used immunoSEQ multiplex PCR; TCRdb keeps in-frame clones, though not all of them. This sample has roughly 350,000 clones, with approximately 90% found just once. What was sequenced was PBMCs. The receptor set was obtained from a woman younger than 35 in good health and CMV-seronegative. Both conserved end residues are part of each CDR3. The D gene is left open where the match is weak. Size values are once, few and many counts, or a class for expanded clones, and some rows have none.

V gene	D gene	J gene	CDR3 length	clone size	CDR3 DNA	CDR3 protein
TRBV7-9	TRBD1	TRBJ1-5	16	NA	TGTGCCAGCAGCCTTCAAACAGGGGTTTTAAATCAGCCCCAGCATTTT	CASSLQTGVLNQPQHF
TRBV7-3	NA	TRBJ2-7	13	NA	TGTGCCAGCAGCCCCCAGACGGGTTACGAGCAGTACTTC	CASSPQTGYEQYF
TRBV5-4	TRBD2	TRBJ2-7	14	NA	TGTGCCAGCACCGGACTAGCGGGCTCCTCCGAGCAGTACTTC	CASTGLAGSSEQYF
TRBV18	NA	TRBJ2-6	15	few	TGTGCCAGCTCACCACCCGGACAGGGGGCCAACGTCCTGACTTTC	CASSPPGQGANVLTF
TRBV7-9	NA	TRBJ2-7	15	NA	TGTGCCAGCAGCGGGTCGGGAGTTAGCTCCTACGAGCAGTACTTC	CASSGSGVSSYEQYF
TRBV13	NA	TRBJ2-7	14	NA	TGTGCCAGCAGCTTAGGCTCCGGGGGCTACGAGCAGTACTTC	CASSLGSGGYEQYF
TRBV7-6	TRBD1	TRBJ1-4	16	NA	TGTGCCAGCAGCTCATACCGGGACAGACTTAATGAAAAACTGTTTTTT	CASSSYRDRLNEKLFF
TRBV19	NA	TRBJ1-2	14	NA	TGTGCCAGTAGTATAGGTCGTATAGGAGGTGGCTACACCTTC	CASSIGRIGGGYTF
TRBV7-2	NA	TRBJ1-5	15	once	TGTGCCAGCAGCTTACTGAGCTATAGCAATCAGCCCCAGCATTTT	CASSLLSYSNQPQHF
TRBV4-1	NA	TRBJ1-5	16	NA	TGCGCCAGCAGCCAAGTCGTCAGGAGGGACAATCAGCCCCAGCATTTT	CASSQVVRRDNQPQHF
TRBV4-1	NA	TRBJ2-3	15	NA	TGCGCCAGCAGCCAAGGCGGCGGGGTCACAGATACGCAGTATTTT	CASSQGGGVTDTQYF
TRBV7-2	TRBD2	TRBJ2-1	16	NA	TGTGCCAGCAGCTTAAGTCGGTCTAGCGGGGGGCATGAGCAGTTCTTC	CASSLSRSSGGHEQFF
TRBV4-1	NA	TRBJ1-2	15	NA	TGCGCCAGCAGCCAAGAGGGGGCGGGGGCGCTTGGCTACACCTTC	CASSQEGAGALGYTF
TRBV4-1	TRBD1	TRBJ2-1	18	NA	TGCGCCAGCAGCCGTTGGGACCACCGGGACAGGGCTCGCAATGAGCAGTTCTTC	CASSRWDHRDRARNEQFF
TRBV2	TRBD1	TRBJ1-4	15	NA	TGTGCCAGCAGTCCCCAGGTACAGGGGGGTGAAAAACTGTTTTTT	CASSPQVQGGEKLFF
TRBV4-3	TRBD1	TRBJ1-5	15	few	TGCGCCAGCAGCCAAAGGACAGGGAGCAATCAGCCCCAGCATTTT	CASSQRTGSNQPQHF
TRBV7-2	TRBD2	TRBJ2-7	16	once	TGTGCCAGCAGCCCCCTTGGCGGGGGGAGCTCCTACGAGCAGTACTTC	CASSPLGGGSSYEQYF
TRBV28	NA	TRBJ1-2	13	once	TGTGCCAGCAGTCCCCATTCTAACTATGGCTACACCTTC	CASSPHSNYGYTF
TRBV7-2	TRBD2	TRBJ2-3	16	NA	TGTGCCAGCAGCGTGGGACTAGCGGGTCCCACAGATACGCAGTATTTT	CASSVGLAGPTDTQYF
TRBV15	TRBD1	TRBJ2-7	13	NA	TGTGCCACCGGAGACAGGGTCTCCTACGAGCAGTACTTC	CATGDRVSYEQYF
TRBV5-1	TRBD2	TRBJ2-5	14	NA	TGCGCCAGCAGCTTGGAACTAGCGGCAGAGACCCAGTACTTC	CASSLELAAETQYF
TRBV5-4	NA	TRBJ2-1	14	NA	TGTGCCAGCAGCCCCACGGGACTGTACAATGAGCAGTTCTTC	CASSPTGLYNEQFF
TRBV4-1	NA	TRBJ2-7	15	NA	TGCGCCAGCAGCCAAGGAGGGGGAGGGACCTACGAGCAGTACTTC	CASSQGGGGTYEQYF
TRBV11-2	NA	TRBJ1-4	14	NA	TGTGCCAGCAGCTTATCAGTTCATAATGAAAAACTGTTTTTT	CASSLSVHNEKLFF
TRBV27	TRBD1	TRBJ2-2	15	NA	TGTGCCAGCAGGACGGGACAGGTGAACACCGGGGAGCTGTTTTTT	CASRTGQVNTGELFF
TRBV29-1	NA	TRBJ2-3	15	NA	TGCAGCGTCTCCACCGGGACTCGTAGCACAGATACGCAGTATTTT	CSVSTGTRSTDTQYF
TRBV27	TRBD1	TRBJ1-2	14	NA	TGTGCCAGCAGTCTACAGGGGGGGGCTCATGGCTACACCTTC	CASSLQGGAHGYTF
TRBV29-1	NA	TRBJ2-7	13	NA	TGCAGCGTTGAAGGTCTCGGGACCTACGAGCAGTACTTC	CSVEGLGTYEQYF
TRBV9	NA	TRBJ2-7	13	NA	TGTGCCAGCAGCGTAGGGTCTAGTTGGGAGCAGTACTTC	CASSVGSSWEQYF
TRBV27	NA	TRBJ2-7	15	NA	TGTGCCAGCAGTTTAATTGGACAGTTGGTCTACGAGCAGTACTTC	CASSLIGQLVYEQYF
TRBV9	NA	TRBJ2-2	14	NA	TGTGCCAGCAGCGTAGCCGCGAACACCGGGGAGCTGTTTTTT	CASSVAANTGELFF
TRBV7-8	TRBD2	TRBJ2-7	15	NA	TGTGCCAGCAGCCCGGGGACTAGCGGTTCCTACGAGCAGTACTTC	CASSPGTSGSYEQYF